Reported below is one TCR beta chain. Its antigen remains unidentified. The sample originates from a study of T-cell memory formation after mild COVID-19. Findings and limits, study-wide: Cross-reactive memory seemingly joined, as some responding clones were found in pre-infection memory.

Germline CDR1 is SEHNR and CDR2 is FQNEAQ (reference sequence). This CDR3 is built from 13 residues. Trimming shortened V by 8 bases and J by 0 bases, and 10 bases separated the two germline ends. Using its own MiXCR run on the 5' RACE reads, TCRdb lists one record per CDR3 protein. The repertoire holds around 390,000 distinct CDR3 sequences, with about 16% as singletons. The specimen was PBMCs or a T cell subset sorted from them (not recorded which). The V and J genes are TRBV7-9 and TRBJ1-1; weak D call: TRBD1 (6 bases). The source of this sequence is a man aged 18 to 30 who had mild COVID-19 (a few samples of this study predate the infection). Cell type and time point are not known. CDR3 sequence (DNA): TGTGCCAGCTGGAACAGGGTGAACACTGAAGCTTTCTTT. It yields the protein CASWNRVNTEAFF.